These 32 T cell receptor beta chains originate from one sample sequenced in a study of shared clonotypes between healthy human individuals. The method was immunoSEQ multiplex PCR; TCRdb's version includes in-frame clones alone and lacks a portion of them. The sample gives roughly 2.4 million clones, around 95% of which show up once; 0.13% is in the top ten. The sequenced material came from naive CD4+ T cells sorted from blood. Documented subset: CD45RA+ positively selected. These receptors came from a man aged 18 to 35 in good health.

This chain connects TRBV7-9 to TRBJ1-6; 8 positions agree with TRBD1. Germline V gene sequence: CDR1 SEHNR, CDR2 FQNEAQ (reference sequence). This CDR3 contains 15 residues. V shed 1 base and J 11 bases; nucleotides not matched to a gene: 7. The CDR3 coding sequence is TGTGCCAGCAGCTTAGAATGGCAGGGGGCGGCACCCCTCCACTTT. Translated: CASSLEWQGAAPLHF.

This rearrangement joins TRBV5-1 to TRBJ2-7; no reliable D call. V was clipped by 1 base and J by 0 bases, with 5 bases between them. The germline CDR1 and CDR2 sequences are SGHRS and YFSETQ. The CDR3 sequence is 13 residues long. The DNA of the CDR3 is TGCGCCAGCAGCTTGTATGGCTCCTACGAGCAGTACTTC. This encodes CASSLYGSYEQYF.

The chain combines TRBV5-6 with TRBJ1-6; 7 bases line up with TRBD1. Trimming cost V 1 base and J 7 bases; bases outside gene matches: 2. Germline V gives CDR1 SGHDT, CDR2 YYEEEE. The CDR3 covers 14 residues. CDR3 amino acids: CASSLQGGNSPLHF. The DNA for the CDR3 is TGTGCCAGCAGCTTGCAGGGGGGCAATTCACCCCTCCACTTT.

This chain joins TRBV6-1 and TRBJ1-5; D call uncertain. This CDR3 has 15 residues. Per the germline V gene, CDR1 is MNHNS and CDR2 is SASEGT. The V and J ends lost 6 bases and 4 bases respectively, with 16 bases between them. This CDR3 is CASSPFMAGNQPQHF. CDR3 DNA sequence: TGTGCCAGCAGCCCGTTTATGGCAGGTAATCAGCCCCAGCATTTT.

This clone turned up a few times. The J gene is TRBJ1-2, the V gene TRBV30; D possibly corresponds to TRBD1 (5 bases). The CDR3 is made up of 12 amino acids. Trimming removed 7 bases at V and 5 bases at J, with 14 bases between. Germline-derived CDR1 and CDR2 are GTSNPN and SVGIG (reference sequence). Here the CDR3 reads CAYAGGGYGYTF. DNA of the CDR3: TGTGCCTACGCCGGGGGGGGTTATGGCTACACCTTC. Full variable domain (remainder filled in from reference TRBV30 and TRBJ1-2): SQTIHQWPATLVQPVGSPLSLECTVEGTSNPNLYWYRQAAGRGLQLLFYSVGIGQISSEVPQNLSASRPQDRQFILSSKKLLLSDSGFYLCAYAGGGYGYTFGSGTRLTVV.

In DNA, the CDR3 is TGTGCCAGCAGCCCCAAAGGACAGGGAAGAGGCAATCAGCCCCAGCATTTT. It yields the protein CASSPKGQGRGNQPQHF. J is TRBJ1-5 and V is TRBV21-1; the D call TRBD1 from the table was never checked on the DNA. TRBV21-1 is a known pseudogene. The CDR3 loop spans 17 amino acids.

J is TRBJ1-4 and V is TRBV10-3; the D gene is possibly TRBD1 (6 bases). The CDR3 covers 14 residues. V dropped 4 bases and J dropped 5 bases, with 11 bases sitting between them. Germline CDR1 reads ENHRY; CDR2 reads SYGVKD. CDR3 DNA sequence: TGTGCCATCAGTGGGGGAGGACAGAATGAAAAACTGTTTTTT. Translating gives CAISGGGQNEKLFF.

The chain uses TRBV10-3 and TRBJ2-1, with 13 bases lining up with TRBD2. This CDR3 region has 14 residues. After removal of 4 bases from V and 9 bases from J, the junction contained 3 bases not matched to a gene. Germline lookup yields CDR1 ENHRY and CDR2 SYGVKD. CDR3 amino acids: CAISGTSGSSEQFF. CDR3 DNA sequence: TGTGCCATCAGTGGGACTAGCGGGAGTAGTGAGCAGTTCTTC.

In its sample, this clone was seen once. This sample also contains other DNA sequences that code for the same CDR3. The chain carries TRBV6-5 and TRBJ1-1; D possibly corresponds to TRBD1 (6 bases). V was cut by 6 bases and J by 5 bases, with 13 bases left in between. In germline, CDR1 is MNHEY, CDR2 SVGAGI. This CDR3 contains 13 residues. The CDR3 here is CASSSTGNTEAFF. The CDR3 DNA sequence: TGTGCCAGCAGCTCAACAGGGAATACTGAAGCTTTCTTT.

The rearrangement joins TRBV5-1 to TRBJ1-3; 8 bases line up with TRBD1. The CDR3 sequence is 17 residues long. J lost 1 base, V lost 0 bases, and 6 bases had no gene match. The germline gives CDR1 SGHRS, CDR2 YFSETQ. The DNA for the CDR3 is TGCGCCAGCAGCTTGGACCCGGGACAGGCGTCTGGAAACACCATATATTTT. Translation gives CASSLDPGQASGNTIYF.

V usage is TRBV11-2 and J usage is TRBJ2-5, with TRBD1 as a possible D gene (6 bases). Trimming pared 5 bases from V and 3 bases from J, leaving 13 bases between. The germline V gene has CDR1 SGHAT and CDR2 FQNNGV. This CDR3 is built from 14 residues. The CDR3 bases are TGTGCCAGCAGCCGGCTAGGGGGTGAAGAGACCCAGTACTTC. Translation gives CASSRLGGEETQYF.

This chain connects TRBV10-3 to TRBJ2-7; no definite D call. The V gene lost 4 bases and the J gene lost 5 bases, with 15 bases spanning the gap. CDR1 is ENHRY and CDR2 is SYGVKD in the germline V gene. The CDR3 has 14 residues. DNA for the CDR3: TGTGCCATCAGTGCGGAACCTGCCGTAGACGAGCAGTACTTC. It translates to CAISAEPAVDEQYF.

The chain combines TRBV7-2 with TRBJ2-7, with TRBD2 matching over 12 bases. With V trimmed by 0 bases and J by 7 bases, 13 bases remained unmatched. CDR3 length: 18 amino acids. CDR1 and CDR2 (germline): SGHTA, FQGNSA. The CDR3 region has the DNA TGTGCCAGCAGCTTAGCGACCTATCCTAGCGGGAGGGCGCGGGAGCAGTACTTC. This encodes CASSLATYPSGRAREQYF.

This clone was detected once. The V gene is TRBV29-1, the J gene TRBJ2-6; no definite D call. The CDR3 sequence is 13 residues long. V was pared by 4 bases and J by 0 bases, with 4 bases between. Germline loops: CDR1 SQVTM, CDR2 ANQGSEA. The DNA for the CDR3 is TGCAGCGTTGCACACTCTGGGGCCAACGTCCTGACTTTC. Translation: CSVAHSGANVLTF.

The genes are TRBV10-3 and TRBJ1-1; perhaps TRBD1 as D (5 bases). V lost 2 bases and J lost 3, with 13 bases in between. The CDR3 extends over 15 amino acids. Germline CDR1 ENHRY, CDR2 SYGVKD. Written as DNA, the CDR3 is TGTGCCATCAGTGAGATTGGAGGGGTGTACACTGAAGCTTTCTTT. Amino acids: CAISEIGGVYTEAFF.

This chain connects TRBV6-1 to TRBJ1-5; D not certain. Germline-derived CDR1 and CDR2 are MNHNS and SASEGT. The V gene lost 4 bases and the J gene lost 1 base, with 17 bases spanning the gap. The CDR3 runs 17 residues. The CDR3 region is CASSAPRLARSNQPQHF. The CDR3 nucleotides are TGTGCCAGCAGTGCTCCACGGTTGGCTAGGAGCAATCAGCCCCAGCATTTT.

Notes on this clone: Other nucleotide sequences from this sample produce the same CDR3. This rearrangement joins TRBV9 to TRBJ1-5; D call uncertain. There are 14 residues in the CDR3. V was shortened by 0 bases and J by 0 bases, with 4 bases between the two germline ends. CDR1 and CDR2 (germline): SGDLS, YYNGEE. The CDR3 nucleotides read TGTGCCAGCAGCGTAGATAGTAGCAATCAGCCCCAGCATTTT. Its protein product is CASSVDSSNQPQHF.

The chain links TRBV28 to TRBJ1-2; possible D gene TRBD1, 5 bases. The CDR3 has 12 residues. CDR1 is MDHEN and CDR2 is SYDVKM in the germline V gene. V lost 4 bases and J 2 bases, leaving 5 bases between the germline ends. CDR3: CASSWGNYGYTF. In DNA, the CDR3 is TGTGCCAGCAGTTGGGGGAACTATGGCTACACCTTC.

The chain recombines TRBV6-5 with TRBJ1-5, with 10 bases identical to TRBD1. Germline V lookup: CDR1 MNHEY, CDR2 SVGAGI. The CDR3 consists of 16 residues. Trimming at V came to 4 bases and at J to 3 bases, leaving 6 bases not matched to a gene. The CDR3 protein is CASSSGQGSTNQPQHF. Written as DNA, the CDR3 is TGTGCCAGCAGTTCGGGACAGGGGAGTACCAATCAGCCCCAGCATTTT.

As for this clone: The sample has other DNA sequences that encode this CDR3 too. The rearrangement uses TRBV11-2 and TRBJ1-6, with D perhaps TRBD1 (5 bases). The CDR3 is 15 amino acids. V was clipped by 5 bases and J by 9 bases, with 17 bases between them. CDR1 is SGHAT and CDR2 is FQNNGV in the germline V gene. This CDR3 reads CASSLVQGSPSPLHF. The DNA of the CDR3 is TGTGCCAGCAGCCTAGTCCAGGGTTCCCCTTCACCCCTCCACTTT.

The V and J genes are TRBV5-6 and TRBJ2-3, with TRBD2 matching 12 bases. The germline V gene has CDR1 SGHDT and CDR2 YYEEEE. CDR3 length: 16 residues. V lost 2 bases to trimming and J lost 4 bases; unmatched junction nucleotides: 5. As DNA, the CDR3 is TGTGCCAGCAGCTTACTAGCGGGAGGAATGGCAGATACGCAGTATTTT. This translates into CASSLLAGGMADTQYF.

V gene TRBV28 combines with J gene TRBJ1-6; unclear D gene. The length of the CDR3 is 16 residues. Trimming cost V 3 bases and J 12 bases, with 21 bases left between them. Germline values: CDR1 MDHEN, CDR2 SYDVKM. As DNA, the CDR3 is TGTGCCAGCAGTTTCTACTCCGGACGCCCGGCGGGACCCCTCCACTTT. It is translated as CASSFYSGRPAGPLHF.

To note about this clone: Other nucleotide sequences from this sample produce the same CDR3. The V and J genes are TRBV11-2 and TRBJ2-3; D is possibly TRBD2 (5 bases). Trimming removed 5 bases at V and 5 bases at J, with 5 bases between. The V gene's germline CDR1 is SGHAT and CDR2 FQNNGV. The CDR3 loop spans 11 amino acids. CDR3 protein: CASSRGDTQYF. The CDR3 nucleotides are TGTGCCAGCAGCCGGGGAGATACGCAGTATTTT.

V gene TRBV11-2 combines with J gene TRBJ1-6, with D uncertain. The ends were cut back, 6 bases at V and 0 bases at J, with 9 bases in the middle. The germline V gene encodes CDR1 SGHAT and CDR2 FQNNGV. This CDR3 is 15 amino acids long. CDR3 bases: TGTGCCAGCAGTTGGGTCGGCTCCTATAATTCACCCCTCCACTTT. Its translation is CASSWVGSYNSPLHF.

The rearrangement uses TRBV7-8 and TRBJ2-5; D unclear. The CDR3 extends over 15 amino acids. Per the germline V gene, CDR1 is SGHVS and CDR2 is FQNEAQ. V gave up 2 bases and J gave up 2 bases, with 12 bases separating them. The CDR3 spells CASSLMTAKQETQYF. The CDR3 nucleotides are TGTGCCAGCAGCTTAATGACCGCCAAGCAAGAGACCCAGTACTTC.

CDR3 bases: TGTGCCAGCAGGCCATACGAAGGGGGCTCCACAGATACGCAGTATTTT. Its protein product is CASRPYEGGSTDTQYF. The chain uses TRBV5-4 and TRBJ2-3; 7 bases align to TRBD1. After removal of 5 bases from V and 2 bases from J, the junction contained 11 bases not matched to a gene. This CDR3 region has 16 residues. Germline CDR1 and CDR2: SGHNT and YYREEE (reference sequence).

This sequence joins TRBV5-4 and TRBJ1-2; D is perhaps TRBD1 (6 bases). The CDR3 loop spans 15 amino acids. Germline V gives CDR1 SGHNT, CDR2 YYREEE (reference sequence). Trimming pared 4 bases from V and 4 bases from J, leaving 17 bases between. CDR3 in DNA: TGTGCCAGCAGCCTGCCAGGGGATAGGAGCTATGGCTACACCTTC. Amino acids: CASSLPGDRSYGYTF.

The chain recombines TRBV5-1 with TRBJ2-1; TRBD1 might be the D (5 bases). The V end was cut by 0 bases, the J end by 5 bases, with 9 bases between. Germline V gives CDR1 SGHRS, CDR2 YFSETQ. The CDR3 sequence is 14 residues long. CDR3 sequence (DNA): TGCGCCAGCAGCTTGGGGGGCGGAGACAATGAGCAGTTCTTC. Residues: CASSLGGGDNEQFF.

The chain recombines TRBV30 with TRBJ2-3; 7 bases line up with TRBD1. V lost 3 bases and J lost 1; bases outside the gene matches: 4. The germline V gene has CDR1 GTSNPN and CDR2 SVGIG (reference sequence). The CDR3 consists of 14 residues. The CDR3 sequence is CAWRVTGGTDTQYF. The DNA for the CDR3 is TGTGCCTGGAGGGTCACAGGGGGCACAGATACGCAGTATTTT.

The genes are TRBV2 and TRBJ1-5; D not resolved. CDR1 and CDR2 (germline): SNHLY, FYNNEI. This CDR3 contains 14 residues. Trimming removed 3 bases from V and 3 bases from J, with 9 bases in between. In DNA form, the CDR3 reads TGTGCCAGCAGTGAGCAGACCTCCAATCAGCCCCAGCATTTT. It yields the protein CASSEQTSNQPQHF.

This clone came up once. The CDR3, as DNA: TGTGCCAGCAGTCGGGACAGAAGAGTCTCCTATAATTCACCCCTCCACTTT. Residues: CASSRDRRVSYNSPLHF. V and J are TRBV27 and TRBJ1-6; TRBD1 aligns across 7 bases. V shed 5 bases, J shed 0 bases, and the junction held 7 bases outside the gene matches. Germline CDR1 reads MNHEY; CDR2 reads SMNVEV (reference sequence). CDR3 length equals 17 residues.

V usage is TRBV2 and J usage is TRBJ2-3, with 10 bases matching TRBD1. Germline V gene lookup returns CDR1 SNHLY and CDR2 FYNNEI. J gave up 15 bases and V 4 bases, and 7 bases lay outside the gene matches. The CDR3 is 12 residues long. The CDR3 loop is CASSAQTGGGYF. The CDR3 DNA reads as TGTGCCAGCAGTGCCCAGACAGGGGGCGGTTATTTT. Filled out from reference TRBV2 and TRBJ2-3, the complete variable domain reads EPEVTQTPSHQVTQMGQEVILRCVPISNHLYFYWYRQILGQKVEFLVSFYNNEISEKSEIFDDQFSVERPDGSNFTLKIRSTKLEDSAMYFCASSAQTGGGYFGPGTRLTVL.